The TCR beta chain described here comes from a study of tumor-infiltrating lymphocytes in oesophageal squamous cell carcinoma. Germline V gene data show CDR1 as SGHTA and CDR2 as FQGNSA. CDR3 length equals 15 residues. The V and J ends lost 2 bases and 5 bases respectively, with 16 bases between them. TCRdb re-called the PCR reads with MiXCR, one entry per CDR3 protein. The sample holds 15,000 to 20,000 distinct CDR3 sequences; 35% to 45% are singletons and the top ten take 30% to 45%. In this sample, this clonotype turned up many times. The chain links TRBV7-2 to TRBJ2-7; possible D gene TRBD1, 6 bases. What was sequenced was esophageal tumor tissue. This TCR was recovered from a male donor with esophageal squamous cell carcinoma. The CDR3 nucleotides are TGTGCCAGCAGCTTACAACTCGTCCAGGGGAACGAGCAGTACTTC. Its translation: CASSLQLVQGNEQYF.